The T cell receptor (beta chain) under discussion was sequenced for a study of human T cells and chemical hapten exposure (dated by TCRdb to about 2021). About the investigation overall: Libraries were combined into a pool for sequencing, and differences in TCR yield between samples came mainly from small differences in library volumes within the pool. This study followed changes in the peripheral blood TCR repertoire in vivo during primary and secondary sensitization of alopecia patients to the hapten diphenylcyclopropenone (DPC). For every blood RNA sample, sequencing covered both the TCR alpha and TCR beta chains. Results the study describes overall, beyond this receptor: After repeated subsampling, the strength of the expansion versus patch-test correlation and the threshold at which it became significant changed. No change with DPC sensitization was found in the number of TCRs above 1 in 1000 frequency, and no evidence of global repertoire structure alterations was found.

The library was built by means of RACE. Sequencing relied on a NextSeq 500. Library preparation attached unique molecular identifiers to individual cDNA molecules for quantitative, reproducible TCR counting. In the original analysis: Samples had a median of roughly 91,000 TCRs, with a range from roughly 20,000 to 690,600. The Decombinator software suite was used to annotate the V, J and CDR3 of the TCR reads. Every sample was subsampled to the same number of TCRs (28,000) for the PS versus PT1 abundance plots. TCRs were defined as expanded if absent before sensitization and observed at least eight times at the 2-week time point. TCRdb reworked the public reads: Q25 trimming with fastp, MiXCR clone assembly, productive beta chains retained. Rows with one shared CDR3 protein collapse into an entry with the most common genes and DNA. TCRdb's processing, not the study's, gives the V and J calls here. For this sample there are roughly 75,000 distinct CDR3 sequences; over 6.5% appear just once. The top ten hold about 1.7% of the sample.

This clonotype occurred a few times. Its binding antigen is unknown. No qualities accompany the bases; no much larger clone lies one base away. The CDR3 runs 15 amino acids, cysteine and phenylalanine included. Just the 45-base CDR3 DNA is kept, in frame starting at base 1. The germline V gene gives CDR1 as KGHSH and CDR2 as LQKENI. V and J are truncated by 0 bases and 4 bases respectively, leaving an intervening sequence of 12 bases. The time point label corresponds to: healthy volunteer bleed at 6 weeks. Total RNA was isolated from unfractionated whole blood collected in Tempus Blood RNA tubes. A few healthy volunteers were used as TCR sequencing controls and were bled at day 0, 2 weeks and 6 weeks.

The sample taken for sequencing was whole blood. The chain uses TRBV18 and TRBJ1-1, with the D gene not clear enough to name. The source of this sequence is a female donor in good health. Some clones in this sample may be carry-over from other donors' samples. The CDR3 loop reads CASSPPVITGTEAFF. At the DNA level, the sequence is TGTGCCAGCTCACCACCTGTGATAACTGGCACTGAAGCTTTCTTT. Outside the CDR3, residues come from the reference TRBV18 and TRBJ1-1 proteins, so the full variable domain is: NAGVMQNPRHLVRRRGQEARLRCSPMKGHSHVYWYRQLPEEGLKFMVYLQKENIIDESGMPKERFSAEFPKEGPSILRIQQVVRGDSAAYFCASSPPVITGTEAFFGQGTRLTVV.